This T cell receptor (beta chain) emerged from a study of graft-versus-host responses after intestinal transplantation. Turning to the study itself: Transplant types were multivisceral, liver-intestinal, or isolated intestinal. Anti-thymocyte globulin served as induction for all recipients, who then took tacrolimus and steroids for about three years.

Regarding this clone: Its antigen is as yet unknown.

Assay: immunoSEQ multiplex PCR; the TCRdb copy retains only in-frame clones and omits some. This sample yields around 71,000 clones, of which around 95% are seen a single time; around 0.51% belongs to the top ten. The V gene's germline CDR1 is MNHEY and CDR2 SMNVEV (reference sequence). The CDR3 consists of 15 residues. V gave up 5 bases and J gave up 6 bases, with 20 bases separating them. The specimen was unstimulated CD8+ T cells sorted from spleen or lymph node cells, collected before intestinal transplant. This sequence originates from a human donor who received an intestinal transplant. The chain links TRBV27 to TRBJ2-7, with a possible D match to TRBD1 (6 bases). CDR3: CASSPSAPTGPEQYF. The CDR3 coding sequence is TGTGCCAGCAGTCCCAGCGCTCCCACAGGGCCCGAGCAGTACTTC.